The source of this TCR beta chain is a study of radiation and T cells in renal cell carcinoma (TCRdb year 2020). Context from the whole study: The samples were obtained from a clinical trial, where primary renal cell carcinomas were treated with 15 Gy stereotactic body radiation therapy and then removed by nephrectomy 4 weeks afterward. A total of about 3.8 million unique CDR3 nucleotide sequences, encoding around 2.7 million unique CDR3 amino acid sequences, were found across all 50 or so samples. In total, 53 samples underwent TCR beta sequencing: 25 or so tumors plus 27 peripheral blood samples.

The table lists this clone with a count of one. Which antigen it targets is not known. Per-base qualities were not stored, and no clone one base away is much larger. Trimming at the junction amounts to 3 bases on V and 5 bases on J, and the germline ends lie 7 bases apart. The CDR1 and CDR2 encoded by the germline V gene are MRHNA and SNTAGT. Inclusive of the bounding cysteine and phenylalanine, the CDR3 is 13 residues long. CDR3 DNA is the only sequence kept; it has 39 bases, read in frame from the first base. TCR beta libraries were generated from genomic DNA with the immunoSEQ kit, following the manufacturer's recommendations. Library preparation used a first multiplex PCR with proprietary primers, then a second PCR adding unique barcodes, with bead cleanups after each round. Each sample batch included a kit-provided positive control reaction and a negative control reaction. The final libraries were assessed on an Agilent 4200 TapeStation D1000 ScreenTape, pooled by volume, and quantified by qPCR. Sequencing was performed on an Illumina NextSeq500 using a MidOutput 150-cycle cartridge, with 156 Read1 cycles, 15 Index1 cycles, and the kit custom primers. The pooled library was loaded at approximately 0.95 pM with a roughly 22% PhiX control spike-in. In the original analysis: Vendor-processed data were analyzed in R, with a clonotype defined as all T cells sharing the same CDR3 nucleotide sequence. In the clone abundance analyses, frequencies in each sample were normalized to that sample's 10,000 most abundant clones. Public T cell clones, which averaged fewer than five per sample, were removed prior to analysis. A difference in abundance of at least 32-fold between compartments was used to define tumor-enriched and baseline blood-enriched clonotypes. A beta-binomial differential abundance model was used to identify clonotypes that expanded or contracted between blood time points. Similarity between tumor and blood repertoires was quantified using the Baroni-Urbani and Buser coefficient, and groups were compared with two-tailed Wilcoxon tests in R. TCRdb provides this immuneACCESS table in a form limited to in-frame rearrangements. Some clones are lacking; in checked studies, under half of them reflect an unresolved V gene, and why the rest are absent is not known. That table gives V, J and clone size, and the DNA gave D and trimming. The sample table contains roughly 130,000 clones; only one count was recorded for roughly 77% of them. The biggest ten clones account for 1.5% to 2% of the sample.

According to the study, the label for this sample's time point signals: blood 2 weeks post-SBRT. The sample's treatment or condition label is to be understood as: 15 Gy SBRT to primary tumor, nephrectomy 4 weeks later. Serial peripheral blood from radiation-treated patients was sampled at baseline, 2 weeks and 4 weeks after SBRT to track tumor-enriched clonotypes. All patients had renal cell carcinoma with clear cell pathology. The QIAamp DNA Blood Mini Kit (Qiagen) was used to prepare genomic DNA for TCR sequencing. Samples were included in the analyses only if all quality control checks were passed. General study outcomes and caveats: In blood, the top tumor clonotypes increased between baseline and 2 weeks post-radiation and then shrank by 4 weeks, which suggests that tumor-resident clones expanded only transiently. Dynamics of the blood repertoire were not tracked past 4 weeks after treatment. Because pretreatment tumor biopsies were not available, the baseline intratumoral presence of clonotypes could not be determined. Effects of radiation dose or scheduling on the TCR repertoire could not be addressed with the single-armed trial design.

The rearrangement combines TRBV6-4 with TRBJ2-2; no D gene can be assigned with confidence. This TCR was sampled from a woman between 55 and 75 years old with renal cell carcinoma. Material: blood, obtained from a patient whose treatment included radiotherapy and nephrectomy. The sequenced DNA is TGTGCCAGCAGTGAGGTCGGAACCGGGGAGCTGTTTTTT. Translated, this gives CASSEVGTGELFF.